This entry lists 5 T cell receptor beta chains sequenced from one sample in a study of human T cells and chemical hapten exposure. Using its own MiXCR run on the RACE reads, TCRdb lists one record per CDR3 protein. The table has roughly 380,000 distinct CDR3 sequences, roughly 4.8% seen once. Indicated time point: patch test 1, 2 weeks after DPC sensitization. Treatment in this sample: therapeutic diphenylcyclopropenone sensitization with weekly scalp DPC. The sample in question was whole blood, obtained in connection with sensitization to the hapten diphenylcyclopropenone (DPC). These receptors all stem from a woman aged 45-65 years with alopecia areata. Some clones in this sample may be carry-over from other donors' samples.

In its sample, this clonotype was seen many times. The chain is built from TRBV10-3 and TRBJ2-3; weak D call: TRBD2 (6 bases). Trimming shortened V by 10 bases and J by 4 bases, and 12 bases separated the two germline ends. The CDR3 totals 12 residues. Germline V gene lookup returns CDR1 ENHRY and CDR2 SYGVKD. Written as DNA, the CDR3 is TGTGCCAGCGGGACGGCGGCAGATACGCAGTATTTT. As protein: CASGTAADTQYF.

V gene TRBV28 combines with J gene TRBJ2-2; 10 bases map to TRBD1. J gave up 6 bases and V 5 bases, and 6 bases lay outside the gene matches. This CDR3 spans 15 amino acids. CDR1 MDHEN and CDR2 SYDVKM come from the germline V gene. The CDR3 sequence is CASSTGQGVPGELFF. The DNA for the CDR3 is TGTGCCAGCAGTACTGGACAGGGGGTACCCGGGGAGCTGTTTTTT.

In this sample, this clonotype turned up many times. The rearrangement uses TRBV29-1 and TRBJ1-2; possible D gene TRBD1, 5 bases. From germline, CDR1 is SQVTM and CDR2 ANQGSEA. Trimming pared 1 base from V and 4 bases from J, leaving 16 bases between. This CDR3 has 15 amino acids. Written as DNA, the CDR3 is TGCAGCGTTGAAGGCTTGAGGGGCGATCCCTATGGCTACACCTTC. Protein sequence: CSVEGLRGDPYGYTF.

Worth noting for this clonotype: A read error may explain this, as a much larger clone is one base away. The rearrangement links TRBV7-2 to TRBJ2-7; tentatively, D is TRBD2 (6 bases). The V and J ends lost 5 bases and 1 base respectively, with 9 bases between them. Per germline, CDR1 SGHTA and CDR2 FQGNSA. CDR3 length: 13 residues. This CDR3 is CASSMTRSYEQYF. Here the CDR3 DNA reads TGTGCCAGCAGCATGACTAGATCCTACGAGCAGTACTTC.

This clonotype has ten or more counts. One end of the junction is discordant with germline, which a read error may explain. This chain connects TRBV24-1 to TRBJ2-5, with D perhaps given as TRBD1 or TRBD2 (5 bases each). CDR3 length: 9 amino acids. CDR1 is KGHDR and CDR2 is SFDVKD in the germline V gene. The CDR3 DNA reads as TGTGCCACCAGTGAGCCGGGGACCTTC. Translated: CATSEPGTF.